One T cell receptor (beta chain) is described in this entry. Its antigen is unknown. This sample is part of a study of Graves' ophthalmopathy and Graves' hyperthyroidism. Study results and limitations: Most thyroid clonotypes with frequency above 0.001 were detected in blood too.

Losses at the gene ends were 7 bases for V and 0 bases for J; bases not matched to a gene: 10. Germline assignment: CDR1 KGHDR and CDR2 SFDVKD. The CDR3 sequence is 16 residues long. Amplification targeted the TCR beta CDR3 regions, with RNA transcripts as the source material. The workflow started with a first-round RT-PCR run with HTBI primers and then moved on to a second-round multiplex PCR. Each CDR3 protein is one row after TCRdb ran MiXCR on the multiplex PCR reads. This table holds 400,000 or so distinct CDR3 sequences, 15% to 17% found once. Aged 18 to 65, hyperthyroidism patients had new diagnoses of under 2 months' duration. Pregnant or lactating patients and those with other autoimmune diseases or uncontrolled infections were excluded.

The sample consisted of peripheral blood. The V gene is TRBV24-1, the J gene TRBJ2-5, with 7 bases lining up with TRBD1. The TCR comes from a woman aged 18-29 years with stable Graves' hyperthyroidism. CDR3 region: CATSPNRDSYQETQYF. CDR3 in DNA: TGTGCCACCAGCCCGAATCGGGACAGCTACCAAGAGACCCAGTACTTC.